These T cell receptor beta chains were read from a single sample in a study of blood T cell repertoires in COVID-19. Using immunoSEQ multiplex PCR, the repertoire was profiled, and TCRdb retains in-frame clones only, with some absent. The repertoire has about 58,000 clones, almost 90% of them found once; the top ten carry 10% to 15%. Material for sequencing was peripheral blood. These receptors all stem from a man aged 55 to 69 with active COVID-19. The CDR3 runs from the conserved cysteine through the conserved F or W. Each record gives: CDR3 protein, CDR3 DNA, clone size, V gene, D gene, J gene. The D gene is left open where the match is weak. Only part of the rows carry a size: once, few, many, or a class if the clone is expanded.

cdr3_aa: CSVSGGEITEAFF
cdr3_nt: TGCAGCGTTTCGGGGGGCGAGATCACTGAAGCTTTCTTT
clone_size: once
v_call: TRBV29-1
d_call: .
j_call: TRBJ1-1

cdr3_aa: CASSLQGRPNYGYTF
cdr3_nt: TGTGCCAGCAGCTTACAGGGACGCCCTAACTATGGCTACACCTTC
clone_size: once
v_call: TRBV5-4
d_call: .
j_call: TRBJ1-2

cdr3_aa: CASSEAQETQYF
cdr3_nt: TGTGCCAGCAGTGAGGCACAAGAGACCCAGTACTTC
clone_size: .
v_call: TRBV2
d_call: .
j_call: TRBJ2-5

cdr3_aa: CASSGGLAANTGELFF
cdr3_nt: TGCGCCAGCAGTGGCGGGCTAGCTGCGAACACCGGGGAGCTGTTTTTT
clone_size: .
v_call: TRBV10-1
d_call: .
j_call: TRBJ2-2

cdr3_aa: CASSPTDMMSSYEQYF
cdr3_nt: TGTGCCAGCTCACCAACTGACATGATGAGCTCCTACGAGCAGTACTTC
clone_size: .
v_call: TRBV18
d_call: .
j_call: TRBJ2-7

cdr3_aa: CASSQKTSGIPGELFF
cdr3_nt: TGTGCCAGCAGCCAAAAGACTAGCGGGATACCCGGGGAGCTGTTTTTT
clone_size: .
v_call: TRBV7-6
d_call: TRBD2
j_call: TRBJ2-2

cdr3_aa: CASSLDRVRSDTQYF
cdr3_nt: TGTGCCAGCAGCTTAGATCGAGTGAGGTCGGATACGCAGTATTTT
clone_size: .
v_call: TRBV7-2
d_call: .
j_call: TRBJ2-3

cdr3_aa: CASSSEPGHPSTGTQYF
cdr3_nt: TGCGCCAGCAGCTCAGAACCGGGACACCCATCCACAGGTACGCAGTATTTT
clone_size: .
v_call: TRBV5-1
d_call: .
j_call: TRBJ2-3

cdr3_aa: CASSLNPAGANYGYTF
cdr3_nt: TGCGCCAGCAGCTTGAATCCGGCAGGCGCTAACTATGGCTACACCTTC
clone_size: .
v_call: TRBV5-1
d_call: .
j_call: TRBJ1-2

cdr3_aa: CASSPNRGTPNYEQYF
cdr3_nt: TGTGCCAGCAGCCCAAACAGGGGAACTCCTAACTACGAGCAGTACTTC
clone_size: .
v_call: TRBV7-8
d_call: TRBD1
j_call: TRBJ2-7

cdr3_aa: CAISEVDSGRGNEQFF
cdr3_nt: TGTGCCATCAGTGAAGTCGATAGCGGGAGAGGTAATGAGCAGTTCTTC
clone_size: .
v_call: TRBV10-3
d_call: TRBD2
j_call: TRBJ2-1

cdr3_aa: CASSQGSTDTQYF
cdr3_nt: TGTGCCAGCAGTCAGGGTTCCACAGATACGCAGTATTTT
clone_size: .
v_call: TRBV12-3/TRBV12-4
d_call: .
j_call: TRBJ2-3

cdr3_aa: CAWSPLGLAGISGANVLTF
cdr3_nt: TGTGCCTGGAGTCCACTTGGACTAGCGGGAATCTCTGGGGCCAACGTCCTGACTTTC
clone_size: .
v_call: TRBV30
d_call: TRBD2
j_call: TRBJ2-6

cdr3_aa: CSASPSGSYEQYF
cdr3_nt: TGCAGTGCTAGTCCTAGCGGCTCCTACGAGCAGTACTTC
clone_size: .
v_call: TRBV20-1
d_call: TRBD2
j_call: TRBJ2-7

cdr3_aa: CASTLGNPYNSPLHF
cdr3_nt: TGTGCCAGCACCCTTGGCAATCCCTATAATTCACCCCTCCACTTT
clone_size: .
v_call: TRBV6-5
d_call: .
j_call: TRBJ1-6

cdr3_aa: CASRDRAYGYTF
cdr3_nt: TGTGCCAGCAGGGACAGGGCCTATGGCTACACCTTC
clone_size: .
v_call: TRBV6-5
d_call: TRBD1
j_call: TRBJ1-2

cdr3_aa: CASSQGADTQYF
cdr3_nt: TGTGCCAGCAGCCAGGGGGCAGATACGCAGTATTTT
clone_size: once
v_call: TRBV7-2
d_call: TRBD1
j_call: TRBJ2-3

cdr3_aa: CASRTGGLTDTQYF
cdr3_nt: TGCGCCAGCCGGACGGGGGGGCTCACAGATACGCAGTATTTT
clone_size: .
v_call: TRBV10-2
d_call: TRBD2
j_call: TRBJ2-3

cdr3_aa: CASTGQVDQETQYF
cdr3_nt: TGTGCCAGCACCGGTCAGGTCGACCAAGAGACCCAGTACTTC
clone_size: .
v_call: TRBV6-6
d_call: .
j_call: TRBJ2-5

cdr3_aa: CASSQDVAGVTYNEQFF
cdr3_nt: TGCGCCAGCAGCCAAGATGTAGCGGGAGTGACCTACAATGAGCAGTTCTTC
clone_size: .
v_call: TRBV4-3
d_call: TRBD2
j_call: TRBJ2-1

cdr3_aa: CASSSSGTYSGANVPTF
cdr3_nt: TGTGCCAGCAGCAGTAGCGGGACCTACTCTGGGGCCAACGTCCCGACTTTC
clone_size: .
v_call: TRBV5-4
d_call: TRBD2
j_call: TRBJ2-6

cdr3_aa: CASSLSDRASTDTQYF
cdr3_nt: TGTGCCAGCAGCCTAAGCGACAGGGCCAGCACAGATACGCAGTATTTT
clone_size: .
v_call: TRBV7-9
d_call: TRBD1
j_call: TRBJ2-3

cdr3_aa: CASSQEASSSYNEQFF
cdr3_nt: TGTGCCAGCAGCCAAGAAGCGTCGAGCTCCTACAATGAGCAGTTCTTC
clone_size: .
v_call: TRBV4-2
d_call: .
j_call: TRBJ2-1

cdr3_aa: CATSRDSSSYEQYF
cdr3_nt: TGTGCCACCAGTCGGGACAGTAGCTCCTACGAGCAGTACTTC
clone_size: .
v_call: TRBV24-1
d_call: TRBD1
j_call: TRBJ2-7

cdr3_aa: CASSRGTGGASGELFF
cdr3_nt: TGTGCCAGCAGCCGAGGGACAGGGGGCGCCTCTGGGGAGCTGTTTTTT
clone_size: .
v_call: TRBV9
d_call: TRBD1
j_call: TRBJ2-2

cdr3_aa: CASSPREAGGPDTQYF
cdr3_nt: TGCGCCAGCAGCCCGCGCGAAGCGGGAGGTCCGGATACGCAGTATTTT
clone_size: once
v_call: TRBV4-1
d_call: TRBD2
j_call: TRBJ2-3

cdr3_aa: CASSQTGYNEQFF
cdr3_nt: TGTGCCAGCAGTCAGACAGGTTACAATGAGCAGTTCTTC
clone_size: .
v_call: TRBV6-6
d_call: .
j_call: TRBJ2-1

cdr3_aa: CASRDLTGIFSEAFF
cdr3_nt: TGTGCCAGCAGGGACCTTACAGGGATATTTAGTGAAGCTTTCTTT
clone_size: .
v_call: TRBV6-5
d_call: .
j_call: TRBJ1-1

cdr3_aa: CASSAGSGANVLTF
cdr3_nt: TGTGCCAGCAGTGCCGGCTCTGGGGCCAACGTCCTGACTTTC
clone_size: .
v_call: TRBV6-4
d_call: .
j_call: TRBJ2-6

cdr3_aa: CASTDTLWGLNTEAFF
cdr3_nt: TGTGCCAGCACCGATACCCTATGGGGGCTGAACACTGAAGCTTTCTTT
clone_size: .
v_call: TRBV7-9
d_call: .
j_call: TRBJ1-1

cdr3_aa: CASSFHGSDRATLHF
cdr3_nt: TGTGCCAGCAGCTTCCACGGAAGTGACAGGGCAACCCTCCACTTT
clone_size: .
v_call: TRBV7-9
d_call: TRBD1
j_call: TRBJ1-6

cdr3_aa: CASSLRLAGNYEQYF
cdr3_nt: TGTGCCAGCAGCTTGCGTCTAGCGGGAAACTACGAGCAGTACTTC
clone_size: .
v_call: TRBV7-2
d_call: TRBD2
j_call: TRBJ2-7

cdr3_aa: CASSLGQKNTEAFF
cdr3_nt: TGTGCCAGCAGCTTAGGGCAGAAGAACACTGAAGCTTTCTTT
clone_size: .
v_call: TRBV13
d_call: .
j_call: TRBJ1-1

cdr3_aa: CASRGTDTGELFF
cdr3_nt: TGTGCCAGCAGGGGGACAGACACCGGGGAGCTGTTTTTT
clone_size: .
v_call: TRBV6-6
d_call: TRBD1
j_call: TRBJ2-2

cdr3_aa: CASSQGDNEQFF
cdr3_nt: TGTGCCAGCAGCCAAGGAGACAATGAGCAGTTCTTC
clone_size: .
v_call: TRBV4-2
d_call: .
j_call: TRBJ2-1

cdr3_aa: CALNLGGNLHF
cdr3_nt: TGTGCCCTCAACTTGGGGGGGAACCTCCACTTT
clone_size: .
v_call: TRBV30
d_call: .
j_call: TRBJ1-6

cdr3_aa: CASSLSFEQYF
cdr3_nt: TGTGCCAGCAGCTTATCTTTCGAGCAGTACTTC
clone_size: few
v_call: TRBV7-2
d_call: .
j_call: TRBJ2-7

cdr3_aa: CASSLGRGLLRSTDTQYF
cdr3_nt: TGTGCCAGTAGTTTGGGGAGGGGCCTCCTCCGTAGCACAGATACGCAGTATTTT
clone_size: .
v_call: TRBV19
d_call: TRBD2
j_call: TRBJ2-3

cdr3_aa: CASSLGTGFNNEQFF
cdr3_nt: TGTGCCAGCAGCCTCGGGACAGGGTTCAACAATGAGCAGTTCTTC
clone_size: .
v_call: TRBV5-8
d_call: TRBD1
j_call: TRBJ2-1

cdr3_aa: CAWSLGGMNTEAFF
cdr3_nt: TGTGCCTGGAGTTTGGGGGGGATGAACACTGAAGCTTTCTTT
clone_size: .
v_call: TRBV30
d_call: .
j_call: TRBJ1-1

cdr3_aa: CASSPGGPEGNTQYF
cdr3_nt: TGTGCCAGCAGCCCCGGAGGACCCGAGGGAAATACGCAGTATTTT
clone_size: .
v_call: TRBV28
d_call: .
j_call: TRBJ2-3

cdr3_aa: CASSSPDRDRREAFF
cdr3_nt: TGTGCCAGTAGCTCACCAGACCGGGACAGGAGAGAAGCTTTCTTT
clone_size: .
v_call: TRBV19
d_call: TRBD1
j_call: TRBJ1-1

cdr3_aa: CASSRRTGRETQYF
cdr3_nt: TGTGCCAGCAGCCGACGGACAGGGAGGGAGACCCAGTACTTC
clone_size: .
v_call: TRBV11-2
d_call: TRBD1
j_call: TRBJ2-5

cdr3_aa: CASRPRNPPSGANVLTF
cdr3_nt: TGTGCCAGCAGGCCGAGAAATCCCCCCTCTGGGGCCAACGTCCTGACTTTC
clone_size: once
v_call: TRBV28
d_call: .
j_call: TRBJ2-6

cdr3_aa: CAISVQGPEMGEQYF
cdr3_nt: TGTGCCATCAGTGTTCAGGGGCCGGAGATGGGTGAGCAGTACTTC
clone_size: .
v_call: TRBV10-3
d_call: .
j_call: TRBJ2-7

cdr3_aa: CASSPGGRDTGELFF
cdr3_nt: TGTGCCAGCAGTCCCGGGGGGAGGGACACCGGGGAGCTGTTTTTT
clone_size: .
v_call: TRBV27
d_call: TRBD2
j_call: TRBJ2-2

cdr3_aa: CASSSFWEGSGEKLFF
cdr3_nt: TGTGCCAGCAGTTCCTTTTGGGAGGGGTCGGGTGAAAAACTGTTTTTT
clone_size: .
v_call: TRBV27
d_call: .
j_call: TRBJ1-4

cdr3_aa: CAISAGGANYGYTF
cdr3_nt: TGTGCCATCAGTGCCGGAGGGGCTAACTATGGCTACACCTTC
clone_size: .
v_call: TRBV10-3
d_call: .
j_call: TRBJ1-2

cdr3_aa: CASSQGTSVHNEQFF
cdr3_nt: TGTGCCAGCAGCCAAGGGACTAGCGTCCACAATGAGCAGTTCTTC
clone_size: .
v_call: TRBV4-2
d_call: TRBD2
j_call: TRBJ2-1

cdr3_aa: CASSLKPPDWANTGELFF
cdr3_nt: TGCGCCAGCAGCCTGAAACCCCCGGACTGGGCGAACACCGGGGAGCTGTTTTTT
clone_size: .
v_call: TRBV5-1
d_call: .
j_call: TRBJ2-2

cdr3_aa: CASSLAGTGAGDTQYF
cdr3_nt: TGTGCCAGCAGCTTAGCGGGGACAGGGGCCGGAGATACGCAGTATTTT
clone_size: medium-sized
v_call: TRBV7-3
d_call: TRBD1
j_call: TRBJ2-3

cdr3_aa: CASTPSTAYGYTF
cdr3_nt: TGTGCCAGTACCCCCTCGACAGCCTATGGCTACACCTTC
clone_size: .
v_call: TRBV19
d_call: .
j_call: TRBJ1-2

cdr3_aa: CASSRGGNTGELFF
cdr3_nt: TGTGCCAGCAGCCGCGGGGGCAACACCGGGGAGCTGTTTTTT
clone_size: .
v_call: TRBV3-1/TRBV3-2
d_call: .
j_call: TRBJ2-2